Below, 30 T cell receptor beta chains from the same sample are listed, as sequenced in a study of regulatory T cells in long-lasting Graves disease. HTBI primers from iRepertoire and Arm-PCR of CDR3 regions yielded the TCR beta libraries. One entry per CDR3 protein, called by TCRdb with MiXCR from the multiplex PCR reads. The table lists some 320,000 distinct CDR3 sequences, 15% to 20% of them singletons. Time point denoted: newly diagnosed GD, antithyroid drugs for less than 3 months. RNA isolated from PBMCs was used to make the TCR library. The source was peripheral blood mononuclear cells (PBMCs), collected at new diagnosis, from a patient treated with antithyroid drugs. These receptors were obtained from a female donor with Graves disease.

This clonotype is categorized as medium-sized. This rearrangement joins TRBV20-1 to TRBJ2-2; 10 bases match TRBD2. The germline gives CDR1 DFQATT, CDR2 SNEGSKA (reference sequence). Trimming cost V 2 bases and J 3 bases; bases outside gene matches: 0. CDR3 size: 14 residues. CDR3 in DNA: TGCAGTGCTAGACTAGCGGGAGACACCGGGGAGCTGTTTTTT. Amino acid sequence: CSARLAGDTGELFF.

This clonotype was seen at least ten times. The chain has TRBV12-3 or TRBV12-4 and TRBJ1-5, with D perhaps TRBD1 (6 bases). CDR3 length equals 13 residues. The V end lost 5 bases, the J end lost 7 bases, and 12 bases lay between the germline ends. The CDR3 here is CASSPRDTQPQHF. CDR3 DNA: TGTGCCAGCAGTCCTCGGGACACCCAGCCCCAGCATTTT.

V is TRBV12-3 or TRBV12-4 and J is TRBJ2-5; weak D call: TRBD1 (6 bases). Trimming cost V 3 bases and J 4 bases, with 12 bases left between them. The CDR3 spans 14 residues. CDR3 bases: TGTGCCAGCAGTTTCTCGTCAGGGGCAGAGACCCAGTACTTC. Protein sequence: CASSFSSGAETQYF.

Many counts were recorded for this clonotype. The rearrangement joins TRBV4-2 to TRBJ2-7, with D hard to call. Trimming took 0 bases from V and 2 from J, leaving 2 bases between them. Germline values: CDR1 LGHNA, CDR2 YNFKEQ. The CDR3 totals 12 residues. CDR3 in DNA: TGTGCCAGCAGCCAAGATACCTACGAGCAGTACTTC. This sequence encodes CASSQDTYEQYF.

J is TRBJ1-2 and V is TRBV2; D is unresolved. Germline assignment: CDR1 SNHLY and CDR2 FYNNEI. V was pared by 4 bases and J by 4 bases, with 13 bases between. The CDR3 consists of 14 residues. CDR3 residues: CASSVREGGYGYTF. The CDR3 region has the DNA TGTGCCAGCAGTGTTCGGGAAGGCGGCTATGGCTACACCTTC. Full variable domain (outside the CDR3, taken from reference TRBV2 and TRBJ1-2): EPEVTQTPSHQVTQMGQEVILRCVPISNHLYFYWYRQILGQKVEFLVSFYNNEISEKSEIFDDQFSVERPDGSNFTLKIRSTKLEDSAMYFCASSVREGGYGYTFGSGTRLTVV.

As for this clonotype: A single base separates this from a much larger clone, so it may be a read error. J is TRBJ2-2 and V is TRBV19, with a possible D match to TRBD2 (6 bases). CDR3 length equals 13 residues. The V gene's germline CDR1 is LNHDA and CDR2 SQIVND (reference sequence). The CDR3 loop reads CANSIGGTGELFF. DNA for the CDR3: TGTGCCAATAGTATCGGGGGCACCGGGGAGCTGTTTTTT.

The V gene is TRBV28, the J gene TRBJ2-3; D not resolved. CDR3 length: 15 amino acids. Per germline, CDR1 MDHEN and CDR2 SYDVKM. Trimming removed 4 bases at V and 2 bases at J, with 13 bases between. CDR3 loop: CASSYSESNTDTQYF. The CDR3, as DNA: TGTGCCAGCAGTTACAGTGAAAGTAACACAGATACGCAGTATTTT.

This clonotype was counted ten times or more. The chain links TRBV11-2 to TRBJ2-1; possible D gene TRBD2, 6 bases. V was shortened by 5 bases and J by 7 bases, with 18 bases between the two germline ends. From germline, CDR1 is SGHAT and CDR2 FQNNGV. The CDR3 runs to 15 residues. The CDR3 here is CASSPRSLASNEQFF. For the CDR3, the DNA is TGTGCCAGCAGCCCCCGATCCCTAGCGAGTAATGAGCAGTTCTTC.

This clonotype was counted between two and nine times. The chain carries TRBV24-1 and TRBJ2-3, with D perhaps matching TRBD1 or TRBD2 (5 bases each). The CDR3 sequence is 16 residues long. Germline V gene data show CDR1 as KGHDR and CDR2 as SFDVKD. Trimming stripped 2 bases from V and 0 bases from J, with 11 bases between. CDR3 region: CATSDSGTLSTDTQYF. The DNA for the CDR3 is TGTGCCACCAGTGATTCGGGGACGTTAAGCACAGATACGCAGTATTTT.

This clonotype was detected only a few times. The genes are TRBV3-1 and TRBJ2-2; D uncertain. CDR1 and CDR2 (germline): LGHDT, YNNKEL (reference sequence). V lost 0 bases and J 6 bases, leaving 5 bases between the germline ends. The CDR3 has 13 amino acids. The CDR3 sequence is CASSQEWAGELFF. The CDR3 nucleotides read TGTGCCAGCAGCCAAGAGTGGGCCGGGGAGCTGTTTTTT.

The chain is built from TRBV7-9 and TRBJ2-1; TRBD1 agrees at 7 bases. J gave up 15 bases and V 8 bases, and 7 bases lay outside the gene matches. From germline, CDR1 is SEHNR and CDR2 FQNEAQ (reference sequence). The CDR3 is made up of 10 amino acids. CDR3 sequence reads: CASVSHRGFF. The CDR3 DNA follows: TGTGCCAGCGTATCTCACAGGGGGTTCTTC.

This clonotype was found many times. CDR3 nucleotide sequence: TGTGCCAGCAGTTTTTCGGTCGCAGATACGCAGTATTTT. Residues: CASSFSVADTQYF. The chain links TRBV12-3 or TRBV12-4 to TRBJ2-3; D call uncertain. Trimming left V 3 bases short and J 4 bases short, with 8 bases between. CDR3 size: 13 residues.

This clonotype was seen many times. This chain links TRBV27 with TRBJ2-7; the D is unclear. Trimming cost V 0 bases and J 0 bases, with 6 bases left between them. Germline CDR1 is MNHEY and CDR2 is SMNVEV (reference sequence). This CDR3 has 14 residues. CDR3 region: CASSLSYSSYEQYF. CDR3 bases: TGTGCCAGCAGTTTATCGTACAGCTCCTACGAGCAGTACTTC.

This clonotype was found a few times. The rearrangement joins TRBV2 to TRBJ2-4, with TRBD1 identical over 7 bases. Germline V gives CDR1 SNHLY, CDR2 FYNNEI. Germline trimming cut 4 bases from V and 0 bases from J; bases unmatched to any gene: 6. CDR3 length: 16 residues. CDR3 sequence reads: CASSGGQSLAKNIQYF. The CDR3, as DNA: TGTGCCAGCAGTGGGGGACAGAGTCTAGCCAAAAACATTCAGTACTTC. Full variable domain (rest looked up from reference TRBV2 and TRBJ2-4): EPEVTQTPSHQVTQMGQEVILRCVPISNHLYFYWYRQILGQKVEFLVSFYNNEISEKSEIFDDQFSVERPDGSNFTLKIRSTKLEDSAMYFCASSGGQSLAKNIQYFGAGTRLSVL.

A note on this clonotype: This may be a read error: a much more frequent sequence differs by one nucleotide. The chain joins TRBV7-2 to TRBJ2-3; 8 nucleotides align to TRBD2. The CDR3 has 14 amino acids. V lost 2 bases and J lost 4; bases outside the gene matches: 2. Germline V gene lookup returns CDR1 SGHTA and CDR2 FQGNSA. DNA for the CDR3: TGTGCCAGCAGCTTAAACGGGGGGGCAGATACGCAGTATTTT. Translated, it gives CASSLNGGADTQYF.

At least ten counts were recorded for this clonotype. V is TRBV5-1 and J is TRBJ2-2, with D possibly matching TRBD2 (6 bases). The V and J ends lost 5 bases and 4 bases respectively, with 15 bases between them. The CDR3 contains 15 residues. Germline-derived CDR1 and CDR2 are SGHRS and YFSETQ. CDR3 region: CASRGGLQTTGELFF. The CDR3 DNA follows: TGCGCCAGCAGGGGAGGCCTCCAGACCACCGGGGAGCTGTTTTTT.

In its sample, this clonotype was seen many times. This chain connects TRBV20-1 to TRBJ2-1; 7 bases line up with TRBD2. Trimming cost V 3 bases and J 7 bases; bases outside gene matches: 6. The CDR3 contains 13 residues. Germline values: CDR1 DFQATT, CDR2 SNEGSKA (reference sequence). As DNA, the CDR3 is TGCAGTGCTAGTAGCGGGCCGGGAAATGAGCAGTTCTTC. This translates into CSASSGPGNEQFF.

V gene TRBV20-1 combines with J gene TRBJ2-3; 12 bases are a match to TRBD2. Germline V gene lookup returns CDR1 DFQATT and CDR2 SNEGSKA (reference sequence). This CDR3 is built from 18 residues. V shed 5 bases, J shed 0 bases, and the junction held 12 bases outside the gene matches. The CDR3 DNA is TGCAGTGCTCGATCTCTAGCGGGAGGGATCACTAGCACAGATACGCAGTATTTT. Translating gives CSARSLAGGITSTDTQYF.

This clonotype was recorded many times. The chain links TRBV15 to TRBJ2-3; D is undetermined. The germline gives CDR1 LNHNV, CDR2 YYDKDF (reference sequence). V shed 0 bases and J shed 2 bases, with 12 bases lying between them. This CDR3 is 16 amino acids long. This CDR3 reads CATSRDPLGHTDTQYF. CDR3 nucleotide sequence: TGTGCCACCAGCAGAGATCCGCTAGGCCACACAGATACGCAGTATTTT. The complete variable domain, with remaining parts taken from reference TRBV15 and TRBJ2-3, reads DAMVIQNPRYQVTQFGKPVTLSCSQTLNHNVMYWYQQKSSQAPKLLFHYYDKDFNNEADTPDNFQSRRPNTSFCFLDIRSPGLGDTAMYLCATSRDPLGHTDTQYFGPGTRLTVL.

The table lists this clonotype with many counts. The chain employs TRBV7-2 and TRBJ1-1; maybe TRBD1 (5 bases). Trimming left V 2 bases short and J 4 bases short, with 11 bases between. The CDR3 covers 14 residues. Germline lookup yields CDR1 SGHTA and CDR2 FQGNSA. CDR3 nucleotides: TGTGCCAGCAGCTTATCAGGGCTAGGCACTGAAGCTTTCTTT. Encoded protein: CASSLSGLGTEAFF.

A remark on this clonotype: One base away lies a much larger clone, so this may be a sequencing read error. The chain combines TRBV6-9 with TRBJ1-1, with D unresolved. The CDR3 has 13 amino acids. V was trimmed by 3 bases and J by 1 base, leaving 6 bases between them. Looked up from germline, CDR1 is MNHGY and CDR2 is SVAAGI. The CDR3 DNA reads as TGTGCCAGCAGTTACTTGGAGAACACTGAAGCTTTCTTT. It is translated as CASSYLENTEAFF.

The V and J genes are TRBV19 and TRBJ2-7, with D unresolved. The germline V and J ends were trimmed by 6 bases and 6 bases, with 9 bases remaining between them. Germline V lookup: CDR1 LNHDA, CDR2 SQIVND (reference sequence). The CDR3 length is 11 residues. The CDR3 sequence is CASRLGPEQYF. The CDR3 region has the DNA TGTGCCAGTAGGTTAGGGCCCGAGCAGTACTTC.

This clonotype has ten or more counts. In nucleotides, the CDR3 is TGTGCCAACGCTTGGGACGAGACAGATACGCAGTATTTT. Translating gives CANAWDETDTQYF. The chain recombines TRBV2 with TRBJ2-3; the D gene could be TRBD1 or TRBD2 (5 bases each). This CDR3 spans 13 amino acids. V lost 10 bases, J lost 3 bases, and 14 bases lay in between. The germline gives CDR1 SNHLY, CDR2 FYNNEI.

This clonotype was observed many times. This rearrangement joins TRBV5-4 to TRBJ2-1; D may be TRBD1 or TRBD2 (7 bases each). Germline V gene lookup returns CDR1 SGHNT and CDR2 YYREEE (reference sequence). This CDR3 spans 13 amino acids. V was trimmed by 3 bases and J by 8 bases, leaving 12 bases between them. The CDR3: CASSSGGRDEQFF. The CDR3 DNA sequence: TGTGCCAGCAGCTCAGGGGGGAGGGATGAGCAGTTCTTC.

CDR3 sequence: CSVTPLKEGPGAFF. The CDR3 bases are TGCAGCGTTACACCGTTAAAGGAAGGCCCCGGAGCTTTCTTT. This chain connects TRBV29-1 to TRBJ1-1; D gene uncertain. This CDR3 is 14 amino acids long. CDR1 and CDR2 (germline): SQVTM, ANQGSEA. Trimming took off 5 bases at V and 10 bases at J, with 23 bases between the two ends.

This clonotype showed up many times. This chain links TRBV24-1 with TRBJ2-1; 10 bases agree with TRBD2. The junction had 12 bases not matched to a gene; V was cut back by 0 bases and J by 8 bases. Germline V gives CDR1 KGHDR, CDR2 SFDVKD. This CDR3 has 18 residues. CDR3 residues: CATSDLPASGRKGDEQFF. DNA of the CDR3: TGTGCCACCAGTGATTTGCCGGCTAGCGGGAGAAAAGGTGATGAGCAGTTCTTC.

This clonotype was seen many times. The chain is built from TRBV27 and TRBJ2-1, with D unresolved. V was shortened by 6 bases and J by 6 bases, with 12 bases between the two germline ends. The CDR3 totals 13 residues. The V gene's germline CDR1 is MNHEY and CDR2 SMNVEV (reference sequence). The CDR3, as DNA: TGTGCCAGCAGCCCCTCAATTAGCAATGAGCAGTTCTTC. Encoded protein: CASSPSISNEQFF.

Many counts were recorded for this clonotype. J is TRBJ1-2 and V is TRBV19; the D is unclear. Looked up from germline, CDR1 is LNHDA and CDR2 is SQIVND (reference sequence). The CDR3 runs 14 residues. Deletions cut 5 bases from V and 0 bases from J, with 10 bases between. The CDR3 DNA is TGTGCCAGTAGTTTAAGTATGACTAACTATGGCTACACCTTC. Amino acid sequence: CASSLSMTNYGYTF.

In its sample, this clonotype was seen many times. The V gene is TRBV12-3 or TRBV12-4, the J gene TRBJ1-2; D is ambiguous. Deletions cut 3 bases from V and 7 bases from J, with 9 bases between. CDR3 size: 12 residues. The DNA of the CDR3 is TGTGCCAGCAGTTTCCCGGGTCTTGGCTACACCTTC. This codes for CASSFPGLGYTF.

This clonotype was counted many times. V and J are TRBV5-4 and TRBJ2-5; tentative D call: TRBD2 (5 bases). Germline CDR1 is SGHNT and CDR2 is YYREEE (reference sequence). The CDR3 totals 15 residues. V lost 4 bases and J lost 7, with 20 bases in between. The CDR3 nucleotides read TGTGCCAGCAGCCGTAGTCGGGAACCTACGCGGACCCAGTACTTC. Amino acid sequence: CASSRSREPTRTQYF. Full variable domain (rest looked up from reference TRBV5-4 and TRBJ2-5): ETGVTQSPTHLIKTRGQQVTLRCSSQSGHNTVSWYQQALGQGPQFIFQYYREEENGRGNFPPRFSGLQFPNYSSELNVNALELDDSALYLCASSRSREPTRTQYFGPGTRLLVL.